Shown below are 27 T cell receptor beta chains from a single sample sequenced in a study of T cells in tuberculosis. This sample's time point: new active TB diagnosis, blood taken before or within 7 days of starting treatment. The repertoire was sequenced with immunoSEQ multiplex PCR; TCRdb's copy has only in-frame clones and lacks some. The table includes about 34,000 clones, 93% detected once. Sequences were derived from PBMCs, sampled at tuberculosis diagnosis. Receptor source: an adult with tuberculosis.

The chain carries TRBV12-5 and TRBJ2-7, with D perhaps TRBD1 (5 bases). The CDR3 length is 16 residues. V lost 7 bases and J lost 3, with 22 bases in between. CDR1 LGHNT and CDR2 FRNRAP come from the germline V gene. The DNA for the CDR3 is TGTGCTAGTGCCACCGTGTTAGGTCAGGGATACTACGAGCAGTACTTC. The encoded protein is CASATVLGQGYYEQYF.

This clone is judged medium-sized. The chain recombines TRBV27 with TRBJ1-1, with 8 bases matching TRBD1. This CDR3 has 14 amino acids. Germline loops: CDR1 MNHEY, CDR2 SMNVEV (reference sequence). J gave up 4 bases and V 4 bases, and 5 bases lay outside the gene matches. Written as DNA, the CDR3 is TGTGCCAGCAGTTGGCAGGGGGCGCCCACTGAAGCTTTCTTT. It specifies CASSWQGAPTEAFF.

The rearrangement joins TRBV12-5 to TRBJ2-2; D is perhaps TRBD2 (6 bases). The CDR3 runs 14 residues. The V end was cut by 1 base, the J end by 6 bases, with 9 bases between. Looked up from germline, CDR1 is LGHNT and CDR2 is FRNRAP. CDR3 sequence: CASGLAGVSGELFF. In DNA, the CDR3 is TGTGCTAGTGGTTTGGCGGGAGTTTCCGGGGAGCTGTTTTTT.

The chain uses TRBV28 and TRBJ2-1, with 7 bases lining up with TRBD2. Germline lookup yields CDR1 MDHEN and CDR2 SYDVKM. The CDR3 runs 18 residues. V shed 1 base and J 8 bases; nucleotides not matched to a gene: 17. The CDR3 region is CASSLLGDYDNPGYEQFF. The CDR3 DNA sequence: TGTGCCAGCAGTTTATTGGGGGACTACGATAACCCTGGATATGAGCAGTTCTTC.

The gene calls are TRBV7-9 and TRBJ2-7, with 7 bases lining up with TRBD2. The ends lost 5 bases at V and 4 bases at J; junction bases unmatched: 2. This CDR3 region has 12 residues. Germline CDR1 reads SEHNR; CDR2 reads FQNEAQ (reference sequence). In DNA form, the CDR3 reads TGTGCCAGCAGCCCCGGGGGGTACGAGCAGTACTTC. This sequence encodes CASSPGGYEQYF.

The chain employs TRBV19 and TRBJ1-3; D remains ambiguous. Deletions cut 1 base from V and 0 bases from J, with 16 bases between. Germline lookup yields CDR1 LNHDA and CDR2 SQIVND (reference sequence). This CDR3 contains 18 residues. The chain's CDR3 is CASSIAPMRAGSGNTIYF. The CDR3 region has the DNA TGTGCCAGTAGTATAGCCCCCATGAGGGCCGGCTCTGGAAACACCATATATTTT. The whole variable domain, remainder taken from reference TRBV19 and TRBJ1-3, is DGGITQSPKYLFRKEGQNVTLSCEQNLNHDAMYWYRQDPGQGLRLIYYSQIVNDFQKGDIAEGYSVSREKKESFPLTVTSAQKNPTAFYLCASSIAPMRAGSGNTIYFGEGSWLTVV.

V usage is TRBV6-6 and J usage is TRBJ1-1; 8 nucleotides align to TRBD1. Germline assignment: CDR1 MNHNY and CDR2 SVGAGI (reference sequence). V was pared by 5 bases and J by 4 bases, with 6 bases of the junction left unmatched. The CDR3 is made up of 14 amino acids. CDR3 region: CASSPTGDGTEAFF. CDR3 nucleotides: TGTGCCAGCAGTCCGACAGGGGACGGCACTGAAGCTTTCTTT.

The chain joins TRBV14 to TRBJ2-6; D is possibly TRBD2 (5 bases). The CDR3 is made up of 15 amino acids. CDR1 SGHDN and CDR2 FVKESK come from the germline V gene. Deletions cut 4 bases from V and 1 base from J, with 8 bases between. CDR3 residues: CASSPRGSGANVLTF. The DNA for the CDR3 is TGTGCCAGCAGCCCACGGGGTTCTGGGGCCAACGTCCTGACTTTC.

The chain is built from TRBV18 and TRBJ1-1, with D perhaps matching TRBD1 (5 bases). Trimming removed 4 bases at V and 3 bases at J, with 15 bases between. CDR1 is KGHSH, CDR2 LQKENI, per germline. The CDR3 sequence is 15 residues long. The CDR3 region is CASSLLQGRDTEAFF. The CDR3 bases are TGTGCCAGCTCACTTCTTCAGGGTCGGGACACTGAAGCTTTCTTT.

The chain is built from TRBV27 and TRBJ2-1; D is unresolved. Germline V lookup: CDR1 MNHEY, CDR2 SMNVEV (reference sequence). Trimming pared 5 bases from V and 0 bases from J, leaving 5 bases between. This CDR3 contains 13 residues. The CDR3 region is CASSPYSYNEQFF. The CDR3 bases are TGTGCCAGCAGTCCGTACTCCTACAATGAGCAGTTCTTC.

This chain links TRBV13 with TRBJ1-1; D remains unclear. The CDR3 covers 15 residues. V lost 0 bases and J lost 0, with 8 bases in between. Germline V CDR1 and CDR2: PRHDT, FYEKMQ (reference sequence). The CDR3 loop is CASSLGVRMNTEAFF. CDR3 DNA: TGTGCCAGCAGCTTAGGGGTCAGAATGAACACTGAAGCTTTCTTT.

V and J are TRBV5-1 and TRBJ2-3, with unresolved D. CDR1 is SGHRS and CDR2 is YFSETQ in the germline V gene. V lost 1 base and J lost 3, with 6 bases in between. This CDR3 is 13 amino acids long. For the CDR3, the DNA is TGCGCCAGCAGCTTGATTCCTACAGATACGCAGTATTTT. Amino acids: CASSLIPTDTQYF.

This clone was seen only a few times. The gene calls are TRBV21-1 and TRBJ2-7; the D call TRBD1 from the table was never checked on the DNA. TRBV21-1 is a pseudogene. The CDR3 length is 14 residues. Here the CDR3 reads CASSIKPGTGMQYF. CDR3 in DNA: TGTGCCAGCAGCATTAAACCCGGGACAGGGATGCAGTACTTC.

The genes are TRBV7-3 and TRBJ2-7, with D possibly matching TRBD2 (5 bases). Trimming left V 5 bases short and J 3 bases short, with 17 bases between. This CDR3 has 15 amino acids. Germline CDR1 and CDR2: SGHTA and FQGTGA. The CDR3 sequence: CASSPHHTGIYEQYF. The CDR3 nucleotides are TGTGCCAGCAGCCCTCATCACACGGGAATCTACGAGCAGTACTTC.

This chain uses TRBV5-1 with TRBJ2-7, with D perhaps TRBD1 (7 bases). The germline gives CDR1 SGHRS, CDR2 YFSETQ. The CDR3 spans 16 residues. V lost 1 base to trimming and J lost 2 bases, with 16 bases between them. CDR3 region: CASSLLGGTDPYEQYF. The CDR3 coding sequence is TGCGCCAGCAGCTTGTTAGGCGGGACAGACCCCTACGAGCAGTACTTC.

This clone was detected only once. The CDR3 reads CAISTTGTGYTF. For the CDR3, the DNA is TGTGCCATCAGTACTACAGGGACCGGCTACACCTTC. The chain combines TRBV10-3 with TRBJ1-2; perhaps TRBD1 as D (6 bases). CDR1 and CDR2 from the germline V gene are ENHRY and SYGVKD. This CDR3 contains 12 residues. Trimming cost V 5 bases and J 8 bases, with 12 bases left between them.

This clone was recorded a few times. The chain carries TRBV9 and TRBJ2-3, with 8 bases aligning to TRBD2. After removal of 0 bases from V and 1 base from J, the junction contained 4 bases not matched to a gene. This CDR3 region has 16 residues. Germline CDR1 reads SGDLS; CDR2 reads YYNGEE. CDR3 protein: CASSVGTGGGTDTQYF. CDR3 DNA sequence: TGTGCCAGCAGCGTAGGGACCGGGGGGGGCACAGATACGCAGTATTTT.

The rearrangement uses TRBV12-5 and TRBJ1-5; D not resolved. Trimming removed 1 base from V and 6 bases from J, with 10 bases in between. CDR3 length equals 14 residues. Per germline, CDR1 LGHNT and CDR2 FRNRAP. The chain's CDR3 is CASGLDSLRQPQHF. DNA of the CDR3: TGTGCTAGTGGTTTGGACTCATTACGTCAGCCCCAGCATTTT.

The chain uses TRBV6-1 and TRBJ2-7; TRBD2 is a possible D gene (5 bases). The germline V gene has CDR1 MNHNS and CDR2 SASEGT. The CDR3 runs 14 residues. With 2 bases removed from V and 4 bases from J, the gap between germline ends came to 12 bases. The CDR3 here is CASSELVSGYEQYF. Written as DNA, the CDR3 is TGTGCCAGCAGTGAACTAGTCAGCGGTTACGAGCAGTACTTC.

This chain joins TRBV27 and TRBJ1-5; 9 bases align to TRBD1. Germline-derived CDR1 and CDR2 are MNHEY and SMNVEV (reference sequence). Trimming at V came to 10 bases and at J to 4 bases, leaving 2 bases not matched to a gene. This CDR3 spans 12 amino acids. CDR3 sequence (DNA): TGTGCCACCGGACAGGGGAATCAGCCCCAGCATTTT. It specifies CATGQGNQPQHF.

The chain couples TRBV11-2 to TRBJ1-2; D is ambiguous. Trimming shortened V by 5 bases and J by 4 bases, and 11 bases separated the two germline ends. The CDR3 loop spans 13 amino acids. Germline V gene sequence: CDR1 SGHAT, CDR2 FQNNGV. The CDR3 coding sequence is TGTGCCAGCAGCATCTCAGTCTTCTATGGCTACACCTTC. This gives the protein CASSISVFYGYTF.

The chain joins TRBV12-5 to TRBJ1-1, with 7 bases fitting TRBD1. This CDR3 comprises 18 residues. V lost 2 bases and J lost 8; bases outside the gene matches: 20. Germline V gives CDR1 LGHNT, CDR2 FRNRAP. CDR3 nucleotides: TGTGCTAGTGGTTTGATGTTCGGGTTAGGGACAGTTGAGAACGAAGCTTTCTTT. Translated: CASGLMFGLGTVENEAFF.

This clone was counted once. V usage is TRBV15 and J usage is TRBJ2-7; TRBD1 might be the D (6 bases). Trimming cost V 1 base and J 6 bases, with 10 bases left between them. This CDR3 region has 13 residues. Germline values: CDR1 LNHNV, CDR2 YYDKDF (reference sequence). CDR3 amino acids: CATSRAQGGEQYF. The CDR3 region has the DNA TGTGCCACCAGCAGAGCACAGGGCGGCGAGCAGTACTTC.

Written as DNA, the CDR3 is TGTGCCATCAGTGTAGTCCCTGCCGCTGAAGCTTTCTTT. Its protein product is CAISVVPAAEAFF. This chain links TRBV10-3 with TRBJ1-1; D not resolved. The CDR3 runs 13 residues. V lost 4 bases to trimming and J lost 6 bases, with 12 bases between them. The V gene's germline CDR1 is ENHRY and CDR2 SYGVKD.

The rearrangement links TRBV7-2 to TRBJ2-1; 8 positions match TRBD2. The CDR3 covers 15 residues. V shed 0 bases and J 4 bases; nucleotides not matched to a gene: 2. Germline assignment: CDR1 SGHTA and CDR2 FQGNSA. For the CDR3, the DNA is TGTGCCAGCAGCTTAGCCGGACTAGCATACAATGAGCAGTTCTTC. This codes for CASSLAGLAYNEQFF.

The rearrangement uses TRBV27 and TRBJ2-7, with D unclear. V was clipped by 2 bases and J by 0 bases, with 8 bases between them. The CDR3 has 14 amino acids. Germline V lookup: CDR1 MNHEY, CDR2 SMNVEV (reference sequence). CDR3 loop: CASSLGASSYEQYF. CDR3 nucleotide sequence: TGTGCCAGCAGTTTAGGAGCTAGCTCCTACGAGCAGTACTTC.

V usage is TRBV30 and J usage is TRBJ1-1; D is unresolved. V lost 1 base and J lost 1, with 7 bases in between. Germline assignment: CDR1 GTSNPN and CDR2 SVGIG (reference sequence). The CDR3 spans 13 residues. The chain's CDR3 is CAWSGAGNTEAFF. The CDR3 DNA reads TGTGCCTGGAGTGGGGCGGGGAACACTGAAGCTTTCTTT.